The entry below gives a single TCR beta chain sequence along with its context. Its recognized antigen is unknown. Per-base qualities were not stored, and no clone one base away is much larger. The method behind the library was the immunoSEQ multiplex PCR assay. The multiplex PCR relied on a mix of 60 forward primers for TCR Vbeta segments and 13 reverse primers for TCR Jbeta segments. The CDR3 region of rearranged TCR beta genes was amplified from genomic DNA with a multiplex PCR assay. On the Illumina HiSeq System, the amplified TCR beta libraries were sequenced as 87-base-pair reads. The authors' pipeline ran thus. In a later analysis, tens of millions of unique TCR beta chains were counted across the approximately 640 repertoires, and roughly 11 million of these chains were shared by at least two donors. Raw reads were error-corrected and collapsed into unique sequences by a nearest-neighbor algorithm in which closely related sequences were merged to remove PCR and sequencing errors. To assign V, D and J gene segments, CDR3 sequences were aligned to IMGT reference sequences. For a sequence to be retained, a match of at least six nucleotides was required to both a V gene segment and a J gene segment. Rearrangements were classified as productive when the CDR3 lacked stop codons and remained in frame with V and J, and all other rearrangements were classified as non-productive. Following IMGT convention, CDR3 was defined as the stretch from the second conserved V-encoded cysteine to the conserved J-encoded phenylalanine. In an earlier analysis of 587 of the donors, sequences lacking an unambiguous match to a single V gene segment were excluded. An earlier analysis of almost 600 of the donors classified V segments as functional when productive rearrangements were above 56.7% and as segregating when the standard deviation between donors was above 5%. A statistical classification framework was developed to diagnose cytomegalovirus status using the catalog of TCR beta chain sequences. In a later analysis, V and J genes were assigned by comparing TCR nucleotide sequences against IMGT/GENE-DB human TR gene sequences. Using the TCRdist pipeline, a later analysis assigned CDR3 sequences along with most-parsimonious VDJ recombination scenarios. In a later analysis, each TCR beta chain was defined by its CDR3 amino acid sequence together with its V-gene family, and reads without a unique V-gene family were excluded. In a later analysis, 450 to 600 highly shared, low-generation-probability nucleotide sequences were removed to address suspected cross-contamination and a sequencing artifact. In a later analysis, a clonal expansion index for each public chain was calculated from normalized within-repertoire ranks of inferred template counts. In a later analysis, generation probabilities were computed with a VDJ recombination model fitted to out-of-frame rearrangements, and the resulting probabilities were checked against IGoR. In a later analysis, hypergeometric tests were used to score TCR-TCR, TCR-HLA and TCR-CMV co-occurrence, with a repertoire-size bias correction applied to TCR pairs. A later analysis estimated false discovery rates by permuting HLA or CMV assignments 20 times. In a later analysis, co-occurring TCRs were grouped using DBSCAN, and TCRdist sequence similarity was added for clustering within HLA-allele-positive subsets. Co-occurrence clustering excluded repertoires with fewer than 30,000 or more than 120,000 public chains, plus five with anomalous nucleotide sharing. TCRdb mirrors the immuneACCESS table, restricted to in-frame sequences. Some clones are absent from its copies; in checked studies, under half trace to an unresolved V gene, and the reason for the others is unknown. V and J calls and clone size are given by that table; D and trimming were obtained from the DNA. A total of approximately 280,000 clones appear in this sample, roughly 89% of them only once. The ten top clones hold 3.5% to 4% of the sample.

This record comes from a study of cytomegalovirus exposure and HLA in healthy donors (TCRdb year 2017). Study-level background: An earlier analysis of approximately 640 of the donors reported approximately 300 Gb of sequence data and roughly 100 million unique TCR beta sequences from roughly 200 million T cells. Besides the first cohort of around 700 subjects, a separate validation cohort made up of roughly 130 different subjects was used. In the later analysis, no new phenotypic data were used to find candidate immune exposures; instead, reliance was placed on TCR beta sequences and their occurrence across donors. The study was designed to test whether signatures of past pathogen exposure could be identified by cataloging public T cell receptors. Donor age, sex, ethnicity and CMV serostatus were collected together with the repertoire data. High-throughput TCR immunosequencing, statistical association of individual TCRs with disease status, and machine learning were combined to predict cytomegalovirus infection status. All discovery cohort repertoires had been generated using a single sequencing platform. About 300 gigabases of sequencing data and tens of millions of unique TCR sequences made up an early release that covered several hundred HLA-typed donors. Across about 380 genotyped donors of the cohort, an average of about 240,000 unique TCR beta nucleotide sequences per donor were sequenced, and 15% to 20% of those sequences were non-productive. In a later genetic analysis, genome-wide SNP genotypes for about three fifths of the roughly 670 donors were used, and that subset was treated as a discovery cohort. To study patterns of TCR occurrence, a later analysis re-analyzed previously published TCR beta repertoires from more than 550 donors and added high-resolution HLA genotyping. Roughly five DR-DQ haplotypes were handled as single units for association and clustering, since linkage in the cohort was strong. To decide whether each TCR beta V gene segment behaved as functional or pseudogenic, an earlier analysis of fewer than 750 of the donors relied on high-throughput TCR beta sequencing. The number of typed donors differed by locus: about 620-640 for A, B, C, DRB1 and DQB1; 500 to 550 for DQA1; 606 for DPA1; and roughly 490 for DPB1. HLA typing included class I and class II loci at four-digit resolution. The T cell repertoires of around 670 subjects were profiled by immunosequencing and related to cytomegalovirus serostatus. The genetic ancestry cluster associated with self-reported Caucasian donors included 81% of the 398 genotyped donors. Beyond this particular receptor, the publication reports: In a later analysis, HLA-associated TCR beta chains showed more clonal expansion and lower generation probabilities than non-associated chains that were equally common. A later analysis reported that several top co-occurrence clusters appeared linked to parvovirus B19, influenza, CMV and Epstein-Barr virus. In a later analysis, most CMV-associated TCR beta chains were found to appear HLA-restricted, with HLA associations seemingly driven largely by CMV exposure. The sequencing pipeline was judged likely to have produced a cluster of highly shared sequence variants as a technical artifact. Because the 87-base-pair reads could not distinguish some IMGT-functional V segments, including TRBV6-2 and TRBV6-3, those segments were excluded. It was suggested by the authors that the approach could potentially be generalized to other disease states and immunological phenotypes. Three of the identified cytomegalovirus-associated TCR beta chains were confirmed in vitro to be specific for cytomegalovirus antigens. For the cohort, immune exposure information was limited to CMV serostatus. In an earlier analysis of 500 to 650 of the donors, most TCR beta V segments appeared in productive rearrangements about 90% or about 30% of the time, broadly matching IMGT annotations. Because some donors lacked HLA typing at each locus, the association tests relied only on the typed subset. Most TCR sequences were observed very rarely across donors, whereas some public TCRs were present in many individuals. The earlier analysis of almost 600 of the donors excluded 15 to 20 rarely observed V segments, including chromosome 9 orphons, because counts were too low. Specific HLA alleles were associated with 15,000 to 20,000 TCR beta sequences at a false discovery rate of 0.05 in a later analysis. When HLA alleles, especially DR and DQ, strongly co-occurred, attributing TCR associations to individual alleles was difficult. In a later genetic analysis, a missense DCLRE1C variant was associated with V-gene and J-gene trimming of TCR beta chains, and the association was replicated in an independent cohort. In this cohort, only TCR beta chains were sequenced, and detectable features were limited by the absence of alpha or paired-chain data. The classifier was reported to diagnose cytomegalovirus status with high specificity and sensitivity in both the original and validation cohorts. According to a later genetic analysis, donors in an Asian-associated ancestry cluster had fewer N-insertions in productive TCRs than the approximately 690-donor mean. Presence/absence analyses assumed roughly uniform sequencing depth across donors, an assumption that may not hold. The study listed 150 to 200 TCR beta chains as associated with cytomegalovirus. Linkage disequilibrium might explain the correlated functional status among segregating V segments, but an unknown experimental factor could not be excluded. A later analysis found that TCR association rates varied across HLA loci, with DRB1 alleles showing the most associated TCRs and HLA-C alleles the fewest. A further reported finding was that TCR beta sequences accurately predicted the HLA-A and HLA-B alleles for most subjects in the first cohort.

The cohort consisted of fewer than 700 healthy bone marrow donors. At the time of sampling, every cohort member was nominally healthy, though immune exposures that went unrecorded were likely present. The donor tested CMV seropositive and was one of the 289 seropositive cohort members. Each donor provided a peripheral blood sample, and peripheral blood mononuclear cells were used for TCR beta sequencing. The Qiagen DNeasy Blood Extraction Kit was used to extract genomic DNA from the blood cell samples. Relative to germline, V is missing 3 bases and J is missing 1 base, with 11 bases of the junction outside any gene match. CDR1 and CDR2 were assigned from the germline V gene (reference sequence) as LNHDA and SQIVND. The CDR3, cysteine through phenylalanine, is 17 amino acids long. Solely the CDR3 DNA is kept, with 51 bases framed from the first base.

Material: PBMCs. This receptor was obtained from a man in his forties in good health and CMV-seropositive. The chain employs TRBV19 and TRBJ1-2; 7 bases in the middle match TRBD1. The CDR3 sequence is CASSISPGQPDNYGYTF. The sequence in DNA is TGTGCCAGTAGTATCTCCCCGGGACAGCCCGATAACTATGGCTACACCTTC. Full variable domain (CDR3 extended with the reference TRBV19 and TRBJ1-2 proteins): DGGITQSPKYLFRKEGQNVTLSCEQNLNHDAMYWYRQDPGQGLRLIYYSQIVNDFQKGDIAEGYSVSREKKESFPLTVTSAQKNPTAFYLCASSISPGQPDNYGYTFGSGTRLTVV.